Given below is one TCR beta chain in context. The sample holds many counts of this clonotype. The clone's antigen remains unknown. The input lacks base qualities; no much larger clone sits a single base away. The library was obtained by multiplex PCR. The sequencer listed for this sample is Illumina HiSeq 4000. To build TCR beta libraries, CDR3 regions were amplified by Arm-PCR using iRepertoire HTBI primers. Gel purification was performed on PCR products prior to sequencing. The authors' pipeline ran thus. Gene usage analysis of CDR3 amino acid clonotypes relied on the approximately 60 TRBV and 14 TRBJ segments identified across samples. COPE and FqMerger were used to merge the filtered high-quality paired reads into contigs. Contigs were aligned with BLAST to IMGT TRBV, TRBD and TRBJ reference genes, and CDR3 was defined per IMGT. Any clonotype with a frequency above 0.1% was counted as a highly expanded clone. Shannon entropy served as the measure of repertoire diversity, while the Gini coefficient captured V-J evenness. A clonotype found in more than one individual was treated as public. In TCRdb, the public reads were trimmed at Q25 with fastp and aligned with MiXCR, with productive beta chains retained. For every CDR3 protein sequence, its rows merge into one entry that carries the most common genes and DNA. TCRdb's processing, not the authors', yielded these V and J calls. Present in this sample are a few hundred thousand distinct CDR3 sequences, about 18% of which were seen just once. The ten largest account for around 20% of the sample.

Relative to germline, V is missing 1 base and J is missing 8 bases, with 6 bases of the junction outside any gene match. Its CDR3 holds 14 amino acids, cysteine through phenylalanine. This entry keeps only the CDR3 DNA: 42 bases, framed from base 1. The germline V gene encodes CDR1 LGHDT and CDR2 YNNKEL (reference sequence). This specimen's time point label, per the study, means: newly diagnosed GD, antithyroid drugs for less than 3 months. RNA was extracted from PBMCs in TRIzol for both TCR sequencing and RNA sequencing. The diagnosis of Graves' disease was made according to American Thyroid Association guidelines. Patients for the study were recruited at an endocrinology department in Xi'an, China. From each patient, 7.5 to 9.5 milliliters of peripheral blood was collected into an EDTA anticoagulant tube. PBMCs were isolated by Ficoll Paque Plus density gradient separation without further T cell sorting. An Agilent 2100 Bioanalyzer and agarose gel were used to check RNA quality, while a NanoDrop 2000 measured RNA concentration.

These data originate in a study of regulatory T cells in long-lasting Graves disease (dated by TCRdb to the early 2020s). Background on the whole study: In the newly diagnosed Graves' disease group, patients had been taking antithyroid drugs for less than 3 months. The study was conducted in China and was registered as a clinical trial. Persistent Graves' disease patients were compared with newly diagnosed Graves' disease patients by peripheral blood TCR sequencing and RNA sequencing. TCR sequencing covered about 13 persistent and around 20 newly diagnosed Graves' disease patients, 33 samples in total.

Beyond this particular receptor, the publication reports: Preferential use of TRBV28, TRBJ1-2 and TRBJ2-5 was observed in persistent disease, whereas TRBV20-1 and TRBJ2-1 were favored in newly diagnosed disease. The authors acknowledged the small sample size as a limitation that may reduce accuracy. Compared with newly diagnosed patients, patients with persistent Graves' disease had lower TCR Shannon entropy and fewer highly expanded clones, which suggests clonal expansion. More public clonotypes were shared among persistent patients (about 2,800) than among newly diagnosed patients (approximately 1,000). Because the primary lesion, thyroid tissue, could not be accessed, the study looked at peripheral blood alone. Sequencing and analysis were limited to the TCR beta chain.

The sample was peripheral blood mononuclear cells (PBMCs), taken at new diagnosis, from a patient treated with antithyroid drugs. The V and J genes are TRBV3-1 and TRBJ1-2; 8 central bases correspond to TRBD1. This clonotype originated in a female donor with Graves disease. The CDR3 protein sequence reads: CASSQVGQGRGYTF. At the DNA level, the sequence is TGTGCCAGCAGCCAAGTTGGACAGGGAAGGGGCTACACCTTC.